This TCR beta chain was recorded in a study of blood T cell repertoires in COVID-19. Study-wide background: From T cells, B-cell-depleted T cells, or PBMCs came the material, which was cDNA or gDNA.

The data were produced by immunoSEQ multiplex PCR, yet TCRdb's version contains in-frame clones alone and is incomplete. Among about 220,000 clones listed, around four fifths were seen once. This clone was counted a few times. CDR3 length equals 13 residues. Germline V gene lookup returns CDR1 SQVTM and CDR2 ANQGSEA. V lost 4 bases and J lost 3, with 12 bases in between. Sequencing was performed on PBMCs or T cells enriched from blood (not recorded which). The sequence was obtained from a man aged 35 to 55 who had recovered from COVID-19. The rearrangement links TRBV29-1 to TRBJ1-1; D may be TRBD1 (6 bases). The CDR3 DNA is TGCAGCGTTGTCGCAGGGGTGGACACTGAAGCTTTCTTT. The encoded protein is CSVVAGVDTEAFF. The full variable domain, its missing parts supplied by reference TRBV29-1 and TRBJ1-1, is SAVISQKPSRDICQRGTSLTIQCQVDSQVTMMFWYRQQPGQSLTLIATANQGSEATYESGFVIDKFPISRPNLTFSTLTVSNMSPEDSSIYLCSVVAGVDTEAFFGQGTRLTVV.